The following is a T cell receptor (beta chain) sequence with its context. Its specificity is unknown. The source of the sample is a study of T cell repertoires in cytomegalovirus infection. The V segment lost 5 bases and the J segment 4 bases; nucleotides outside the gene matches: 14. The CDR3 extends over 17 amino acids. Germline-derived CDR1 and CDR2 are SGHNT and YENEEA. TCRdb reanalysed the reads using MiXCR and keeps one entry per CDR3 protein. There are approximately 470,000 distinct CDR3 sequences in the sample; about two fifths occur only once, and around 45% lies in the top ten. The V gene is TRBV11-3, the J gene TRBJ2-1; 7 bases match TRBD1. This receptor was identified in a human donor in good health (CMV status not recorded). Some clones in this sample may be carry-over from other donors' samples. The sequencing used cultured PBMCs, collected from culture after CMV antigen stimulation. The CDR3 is CASSQTMPGGLYNEQFF. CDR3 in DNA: TGTGCCAGCAGCCAAACGATGCCAGGGGGTTTGTACAATGAGCAGTTCTTC.